These 23 T cell receptor beta chains originate from one sample sequenced in a study of human T cells and chemical hapten exposure. MiXCR was run by TCRdb on the RACE reads, yielding one entry per CDR3 protein. This table has about 260,000 distinct CDR3 sequences, about 9% appearing once. As to time point: pre-sensitization, week 0. As for treatment: therapeutic diphenylcyclopropenone sensitization with weekly scalp DPC. This specimen was whole blood, taken in connection with sensitization to the hapten diphenylcyclopropenone (DPC). These receptors originate from a woman aged 40 to 55 with alopecia areata. Some clones in this sample may be carry-over from other donors' samples.

In this sample, this clonotype turned up many times. This sequence joins TRBV11-2 and TRBJ2-7; the match to TRBD1 covers 11 bases. V dropped 5 bases and J dropped 5; count of bases not matched to a gene: 5. The germline V gene has CDR1 SGHAT and CDR2 FQNNGV. CDR3 length: 14 amino acids. The CDR3 DNA reads TGTGCCAGCAGCCCCATGGACAGGGGGCACGAGCAGTACTTC. This translates into CASSPMDRGHEQYF.

There are many counts of this clonotype. V and J are TRBV10-3 and TRBJ2-1; perhaps TRBD2 as D (7 bases). Per germline, CDR1 ENHRY and CDR2 SYGVKD. The CDR3 is made up of 14 amino acids. Trimming left V 6 bases short and J 7 bases short, with 16 bases between. The CDR3 sequence: CAIRGGDTRNEQFF. CDR3 in DNA: TGTGCCATCAGAGGGGGGGACACAAGGAATGAGCAGTTCTTC.

This clonotype was observed many times. One junction end disagrees with the germline gene, perhaps due to a read error. The rearrangement links TRBV7-7 to TRBJ2-5; 8 bases map to TRBD1. The CDR3 loop spans 15 amino acids. In germline, CDR1 is SSHAT, CDR2 FNYEAQ (reference sequence). For the CDR3, the DNA is TGTGCTAGCAGCCCCTCGACAGGGGTGCAAGAGACCCAGTACTTC. This codes for CASSPSTGVQETQYF. Filled out from reference TRBV7-7 and TRBJ2-5, the complete variable domain reads GAGVSQSPRYKVTKRGQDVTLRCDPISSHATLYWYQQALGQGPEFLTYFNYEAQPDKSGLPSDRFSAERPEGSISTLTIQRTEQRDSAMYRCASSPSTGVQETQYFGPGTRLLVL.

The chain is built from TRBV24-1 and TRBJ2-3; the match to TRBD1 covers 7 bases. The CDR3 length is 14 residues. Germline V lookup: CDR1 KGHDR, CDR2 SFDVKD. Losses at the gene ends were 3 bases for V and 5 bases for J; bases not matched to a gene: 4. In nucleotides, the CDR3 is TGTGCCACCAGTGATGGACAGGTAGGAGATACGCAGTATTTT. This encodes CATSDGQVGDTQYF.

This clonotype was counted ten times or more. The chain recombines TRBV29-1 with TRBJ2-5, with 10 nucleotides matching TRBD2. The V and J ends lost 3 bases and 5 bases, in that order; junction bases with no gene match: 6. Germline V gene data show CDR1 as SQVTM and CDR2 as ANQGSEA. The CDR3 is made up of 14 amino acids. The CDR3 is CSVDGLAGAETQYF. In DNA, the CDR3 is TGCAGCGTTGATGGGCTAGCGGGAGCTGAGACCCAGTACTTC.

This clonotype came up many times. The chain couples TRBV28 to TRBJ2-1; 9 bases fit TRBD2. Germline CDR1 MDHEN, CDR2 SYDVKM. CDR3 length: 18 amino acids. V dropped 4 bases and J dropped 1; count of bases not matched to a gene: 11. CDR3 in amino acids: CASSSSIAGVLSYNEQFF. The CDR3 nucleotides read TGTGCCAGCAGTTCTTCTATAGCGGGAGTACTGTCCTACAATGAGCAGTTCTTC.

This clonotype was counted many times. This chain links TRBV4-1 with TRBJ1-3, with D possibly being TRBD1 (5 bases). The ends were cut back, 3 bases at V and 0 bases at J, with 15 bases in the middle. The CDR3 runs to 17 residues. Germline loops: CDR1 MGHRA, CDR2 YSYEKL. The CDR3 region is CASSQRDGYFSGNTIYF. The CDR3 bases are TGCGCCAGCAGCCAGAGGGACGGCTACTTCTCTGGAAACACCATATATTTT.

In this sample, this clonotype turned up many times. This chain links TRBV2 with TRBJ1-1, with unresolved D. With 6 bases removed from V and 5 bases from J, the gap between germline ends came to 16 bases. The CDR3 consists of 14 residues. In germline, CDR1 is SNHLY, CDR2 FYNNEI. In nucleotides, the CDR3 is TGTGCCAGCAGGCTGGACTGGGCGGGGACTGAAGCTTTCTTT. Translating it yields CASRLDWAGTEAFF.

The chain is built from TRBV19 and TRBJ2-6; 8 nucleotides agree with TRBD2. V lost 10 bases and J lost 0; bases outside the gene matches: 11. The CDR3 runs 17 residues. Germline CDR1 is LNHDA and CDR2 is SQIVND (reference sequence). The CDR3 spells CATSPGLGLSGANVLTF. In DNA form, the CDR3 reads TGTGCCACCTCTCCGGGACTAGGCCTCTCTGGGGCCAACGTCCTGACTTTC.

Comment on this clonotype: This may arise from a read error, as a much more abundant clone is one base away. The gene calls are TRBV7-9 and TRBJ2-6, with a possible D match to TRBD1 (6 bases). Germline CDR1 and CDR2: SEHNR and FQNEAQ (reference sequence). The CDR3 is 16 amino acids. CDR3 sequence reads: CASSSTGRSGTNVLTF. Here the CDR3 DNA reads TGTGCCAGCAGCTCCACAGGGCGCTCTGGGACCAACGTCCTGACTTTC.

Only a few counts were recorded for this clonotype. The chain combines TRBV5-6 with TRBJ2-7, with TRBD2 matching 8 bases. The germline V gene has CDR1 SGHDT and CDR2 YYEEEE. The V segment lost 6 bases and the J segment 6 bases; nucleotides outside the gene matches: 14. The CDR3 runs to 15 residues. The CDR3, as DNA: TGTGCCAGCACCATTTCCGGGACTAGGGCTTCCGAGCAGTACTTC. Protein sequence: CASTISGTRASEQYF.

This clonotype has ten or more counts. The chain is built from TRBV4-3 and TRBJ2-7, with 10 nucleotides matching TRBD2. The CDR3 spans 17 residues. Germline V gene lookup returns CDR1 LGHNA and CDR2 YSLEER. V gave up 0 bases and J gave up 5 bases; unmatched junction bases: 10. CDR3 residues: CASSQDRVAGGLNEQYF. CDR3 DNA: TGCGCCAGCAGCCAAGATAGGGTAGCGGGAGGCCTGAACGAGCAGTACTTC.

The chain recombines TRBV29-1 with TRBJ2-7; 8 positions match TRBD1. The germline V gene has CDR1 SQVTM and CDR2 ANQGSEA. J was trimmed by 0 bases and V by 1 base; bases with no gene match: 5. The CDR3 covers 15 residues. The CDR3 region is CSVEVGQGLSYEQYF. DNA of the CDR3: TGCAGCGTTGAAGTCGGACAGGGACTCTCCTACGAGCAGTACTTC.

The V gene is TRBV29-1, the J gene TRBJ2-7; D is unresolved. CDR1 and CDR2 (germline): SQVTM, ANQGSEA. The germline V and J ends were trimmed by 4 bases and 6 bases, with 10 bases remaining between them. The CDR3 covers 11 residues. The CDR3 coding sequence is TGCAGCGTTGGGACCCCTAGCGAGCAGTACTTC. Residues: CSVGTPSEQYF.

This clonotype was counted a few times. The V gene is TRBV20-1, the J gene TRBJ2-7; a possible D gene is TRBD2 (5 bases). CDR1 is DFQATT, CDR2 SNEGSKA, per germline (reference sequence). V lost 0 bases and J lost 3, with 6 bases in between. CDR3 length equals 12 residues. The CDR3, as DNA: TGCAGTGCTAGAGAAACTAGCTACGAGCAGTACTTC. Translated, it gives CSARETSYEQYF.

This clonotype came up a few times. The chain links TRBV14 to TRBJ1-2, with 9 bases lining up with TRBD1. Trimming cost V 1 base and J 0 bases; bases outside gene matches: 12. Germline lookup yields CDR1 SGHDN and CDR2 FVKESK. CDR3 length equals 19 residues. CDR3 residues: CASSQAEHWRTGANYGYTF. CDR3 coding DNA: TGTGCCAGCAGCCAAGCCGAACATTGGAGGACAGGGGCTAACTATGGCTACACCTTC.

This clonotype was seen a handful of times. The chain joins TRBV6-5 to TRBJ1-6; no clear D gene. The CDR3 runs to 17 residues. Trimming shortened V by 0 bases and J by 0 bases, and 9 bases separated the two germline ends. The germline V gene encodes CDR1 MNHEY and CDR2 SVGAGI. CDR3 DNA sequence: TGTGCCAGCAGTTACTCGACGGGGAGCTCCTATAATTCACCCCTCCACTTT. It translates to CASSYSTGSSYNSPLHF.

This clonotype was found many times. This chain links TRBV6-2 or TRBV6-3 with TRBJ1-5, with 7 bases lining up with TRBD1. The V gene's germline CDR1 is MNHEY and CDR2 SVGEGT. The CDR3 sequence is 15 residues long. Trimming cost V 6 bases and J 5 bases; bases outside gene matches: 10. The CDR3 loop reads CASSLARQGDQPQHF. CDR3 DNA: TGTGCCAGCAGCCTTGCCCGACAGGGCGATCAGCCCCAGCATTTT.

The chain combines TRBV28 with TRBJ1-6; a possible D gene is TRBD1 (5 bases). The CDR3 totals 14 residues. V shed 3 bases and J shed 8 bases, with 11 bases lying between them. Germline assignment: CDR1 MDHEN and CDR2 SYDVKM. CDR3 DNA: TGTGCCAGCAGTTTCGCAGGGAGGGATTCACCCCTCCACTTT. As protein: CASSFAGRDSPLHF. The full variable domain, with the rest looked up from reference TRBV28 and TRBJ1-6, is DVKVTQSSRYLVKRTGEKVFLECVQDMDHENMFWYRQDPGLGLRLIYFSYDVKMKEKGDIPEGYSVSREKKERFSLILESASTNQTSMYLCASSFAGRDSPLHFGNGTRLTVT.

The genes are TRBV5-1 and TRBJ2-5, with 12 bases that match TRBD1. V dropped 4 bases and J dropped 1; count of bases not matched to a gene: 5. The CDR3 loop spans 16 amino acids. Germline CDR1 SGHRS, CDR2 YFSETQ. The chain's CDR3 is CASSQTGQGAQETQYF. The CDR3 nucleotides read TGCGCCAGCAGCCAGACGGGACAGGGGGCCCAAGAGACCCAGTACTTC.

This chain uses TRBV7-8 with TRBJ2-5; 8 nucleotides agree with TRBD2. The CDR3 totals 15 residues. Trimming took 2 bases from V and 2 from J; bases not matched to a gene: 4. CDR1 and CDR2 (germline): SGHVS, FQNEAQ. The CDR3 region is CASSLIVAGQETQYF. Here the CDR3 DNA reads TGTGCCAGCAGCTTAATTGTAGCGGGACAAGAGACCCAGTACTTC.

This clonotype was detected ten times or more. This sequence joins TRBV29-1 and TRBJ2-3, with a tentative D call TRBD2 (5 bases). Germline CDR1 reads SQVTM; CDR2 reads ANQGSEA. The V and J ends lost 6 bases and 2 bases respectively, with 9 bases between them. The CDR3 is 12 amino acids. CDR3 sequence reads: CSVDYNTDTQYF. CDR3 nucleotides: TGCAGCGTAGACTACAACACAGATACGCAGTATTTT.

This clonotype was recorded a few times. This rearrangement joins TRBV6-1 to TRBJ1-6; 9 nucleotides align to TRBD1. The CDR3 consists of 15 residues. Germline lookup yields CDR1 MNHNS and CDR2 SASEGT. V dropped 1 base and J dropped 7; count of bases not matched to a gene: 2. CDR3 nucleotides: TGTGCCAGCAGTGAAGAGGGACAGGGCAATTCACCCCTCCACTTT. Translating gives CASSEEGQGNSPLHF.